The clone carrying this T cell receptor beta chain was picked up many times. Its antigen remains unknown. Unique molecular identifiers were incorporated into the prepared TCRbeta library. In TCRdb, the PCR reads were re-called with MiXCR into one record per CDR3 protein. The sample gives a few hundred thousand distinct CDR3 sequences, about 9.4% of which show up once; 7.5% is in the top ten. The data were taken from a study of T-cell reconstitution after alpha-beta-depleted transplantation in children. Study observations and caveats: Newly produced T cells mostly accounted for T-cell counts and diversity one year post-transplant. Some patients showed high day-60 TCRbeta diversity, which derived from surviving recipient T cells and thymic progenitors. Alpha-beta T cells about two months after transplant reportedly derived from several hundred expanded graft clones.

This receptor was taken from a boy younger than two with acute myeloid leukemia, due to receive a stem cell transplant. The sample consisted of PBMCs, taken before TCRalphabeta/CD19-depleted stem cell transplant.

Here the CDR3 reads CASSEYFHGQGANEQFF. The CDR3 region has the DNA TGTGCCAGCAGTGAATATTTCCACGGACAGGGGGCTAATGAGCAGTTCTTC. The chain carries TRBV25-1 and TRBJ2-1; TRBD1 aligns across 11 bases. The CDR3 has 17 residues. J lost 7 bases, V lost 0 bases, and 8 bases had no gene match. Germline CDR1 MGHDK, CDR2 SYGVNS.